The 21 T cell receptor beta chains presented below share a single source sample, sequenced in a study of T-cell memory formation after mild COVID-19. In TCRdb, the 5' RACE reads were re-called with MiXCR into one record per CDR3 protein. The data show about 170,000 distinct CDR3 sequences, over 10% seen once. Sample: PBMCs or a T cell subset sorted from them (not recorded which). These receptors were obtained from a man aged 18 to 35 who had mild COVID-19 (a few samples of this study predate the infection). Cell type and time point are not known.

This clonotype showed up many times. J is TRBJ2-5 and V is TRBV7-6; D tentatively reads TRBD1 or TRBD2 (5 bases each). Germline CDR1 is SGHVS and CDR2 is FNYEAQ. Trimming removed 2 bases at V and 1 base at J, with 14 bases between. The CDR3 has 16 amino acids. The CDR3 loop is CASSLIHGATQETQYF. The CDR3 DNA reads as TGTGCCAGCAGCTTAATCCACGGGGCGACCCAAGAGACCCAGTACTTC.

In nucleotides, the CDR3 is TGTGCCAGCAGCTTAGTACCCGAAAAACTGTTTTTT. Protein: CASSLVPEKLFF. The V call is TRBV7-6, the J call TRBJ1-4; D is unresolved. The CDR3 is made up of 12 amino acids. Germline V lookup: CDR1 SGHVS, CDR2 FNYEAQ. Trimming took 1 base from V and 8 from J, leaving 5 bases between them.

This clonotype was counted many times. The chain uses TRBV7-3 and TRBJ2-7; D gene ambiguous. Germline assignment: CDR1 SGHTA and CDR2 FQGTGA. Trimming pared 3 bases from V and 0 bases from J, leaving 6 bases between. The CDR3 extends over 13 amino acids. CDR3 nucleotide sequence: TGTGCCAGCAGCTTCGACCCCTCCTACGAGCAGTACTTC. Amino acid sequence: CASSFDPSYEQYF. The entire variable domain, with the rest obtained from reference TRBV7-3 and TRBJ2-7, is as follows: GAGVSQTPSNKVTEKGKYVELRCDPISGHTALYWYRQSLGQGPEFLIYFQGTGAADDSGLPNDRFFAVRPEGSVSTLKIQRTERGDSAVYLCASSFDPSYEQYFGPGTRLTVT.

The CDR3 nucleotides read TGTGCCAGCAGCTTAAAGGGGCTCACAGATACGCAGTATTTT. This gives the protein CASSLKGLTDTQYF. This chain connects TRBV7-3 to TRBJ2-3; possibly TRBD1 for D (5 bases). This CDR3 has 14 residues. Deletions cut 1 base from V and 2 bases from J, with 7 bases between. The germline gives CDR1 SGHTA, CDR2 FQGTGA.

The J gene is TRBJ2-2, the V gene TRBV27, with D possibly TRBD2 on 5 matching bases. V lost 4 bases to trimming and J lost 2 bases, with 11 bases between them. From germline, CDR1 is MNHEY and CDR2 SMNVEV (reference sequence). CDR3 length equals 15 residues. The CDR3 region has the DNA TGTGCCAGCAGTTCCGGACTGTTAAACACCGGGGAGCTGTTTTTT. Encoded protein: CASSSGLLNTGELFF.

The gene calls are TRBV7-2 and TRBJ2-7; 12 nucleotides agree with TRBD2. CDR1 and CDR2 from the germline V gene are SGHTA and FQGNSA. This CDR3 contains 14 residues. V dropped 5 bases and J dropped 4; count of bases not matched to a gene: 3. The CDR3 DNA is TGTGCCAGCAGCGTGACTAGCGGGGGATACGAGCAGTACGTC. Its protein is CASSVTSGGYEQYV.

This clonotype was detected a few times. This sequence joins TRBV6-1 and TRBJ2-2; D not certain. Germline-derived CDR1 and CDR2 are MNHNS and SASEGT. The length of the CDR3 is 14 residues. The ends were cut back, 10 bases at V and 2 bases at J, with 14 bases in the middle. The CDR3 is CATPTPSNTGELFF. CDR3 DNA: TGTGCCACGCCGACTCCCTCTAACACCGGGGAGCTGTTTTTT.

V usage is TRBV7-9 and J usage is TRBJ1-2; D is ambiguous. Germline-derived CDR1 and CDR2 are SEHNR and FQNEAQ (reference sequence). Trimming took off 1 base at V and 8 bases at J, with 8 bases between the two ends. The CDR3 consists of 12 residues. The CDR3 sequence is CASSLEGLGYTF. CDR3 DNA sequence: TGTGCCAGCAGCTTAGAAGGGTTGGGCTACACCTTC.

This rearrangement joins TRBV29-1 to TRBJ2-3, with 9 bases matching TRBD2. The junction had 6 bases not matched to a gene; V was cut back by 7 bases and J by 4 bases. Germline CDR1 reads SQVTM; CDR2 reads ANQGSEA. This CDR3 is 13 amino acids long. CDR3 bases: TGCAGCGCCGGCGGCGGGGGGGCAGATACGCAGTATTTT. It is translated as CSAGGGGADTQYF.

V is TRBV7-8 and J is TRBJ1-5; tentatively, D is TRBD1 (5 bases). Germline-derived CDR1 and CDR2 are SGHVS and FQNEAQ. The CDR3 loop spans 18 amino acids. Trimming stripped 0 bases from V and 0 bases from J, with 15 bases between. The DNA for the CDR3 is TGTGCCAGCAGCTTAGCGCAAGTTGTGGGGCTTAGCAATCAGCCCCAGCATTTT. Amino acids: CASSLAQVVGLSNQPQHF.

This chain joins TRBV19 and TRBJ1-5; 9 positions match TRBD1. CDR1 and CDR2 (germline): LNHDA, SQIVND (reference sequence). The J segment lost 6 bases and the V segment lost 6 bases, leaving 9 bases of the junction unmatched. CDR3 length: 15 residues. DNA of the CDR3: TGTGCCAGTAGCACACAGGGGGCGATAGGTCAGCCCCAGCATTTT. Residues: CASSTQGAIGQPQHF.

The V call is TRBV28, the J call TRBJ1-2, with 7 bases aligning to TRBD1. The CDR3 consists of 14 residues. The germline CDR1 and CDR2 sequences are MDHEN and SYDVKM. V lost 6 bases to trimming and J lost 0 bases; unmatched junction nucleotides: 4. CDR3 nucleotides: TGTGCCAGCAGGTCAGGGGGGGCTAACTATGGCTACACCTTC. This gives the protein CASRSGGANYGYTF.

This clonotype was recorded a few times. At one end, the junction sequence differs from germline, possibly due to a read error. The rearrangement uses TRBV12-3 or TRBV12-4 and TRBJ2-3; 9 bases agree with TRBD2. The CDR3 runs 17 residues. This CDR3 is CASGFEATSGNTDTQYF. The CDR3 DNA follows: TGTGCCAGCGGTTTTGAGGCGACTAGCGGAAACACAGATACGCAGTATTTT.

This clonotype was seen ten or more times. This chain uses TRBV20-1 with TRBJ2-5; D gene uncertain. The CDR3 contains 14 residues. The V end lost 3 bases, the J end lost 3 bases, and 14 bases lay between the germline ends. Germline-derived CDR1 and CDR2 are DFQATT and SNEGSKA (reference sequence). Here the CDR3 DNA reads TGCAGTGCTAGTCTCGTCAAGGGTAAAGAGACCCAGTACTTC. Its translation is CSASLVKGKETQYF.

The chain couples TRBV20-1 to TRBJ1-5; the D gene is possibly TRBD1 (5 bases). Germline values: CDR1 DFQATT, CDR2 SNEGSKA (reference sequence). Trimming cost V 3 bases and J 13 bases, with 13 bases left between them. This CDR3 has 11 amino acids. CDR3 in amino acids: CSASLVGLQHF. The DNA for the CDR3 is TGCAGTGCTAGCCTTGTGGGACTGCAGCATTTT.

A few counts support this clonotype. This rearrangement joins TRBV18 to TRBJ1-2; D gene ambiguous. The germline gives CDR1 KGHSH, CDR2 LQKENI. The ends were cut back, 4 bases at V and 3 bases at J, with 15 bases in the middle. The CDR3 runs 15 residues. This CDR3 reads CASSRSVEEDYGYTF. The CDR3 bases are TGTGCCAGCTCACGCTCGGTGGAGGAGGACTATGGCTACACCTTC.

This clonotype was detected ten times or more. This chain joins TRBV2 and TRBJ2-2, with TRBD2 as a possible D gene (5 bases). Germline V gives CDR1 SNHLY, CDR2 FYNNEI. The CDR3 is 13 residues long. Trimming removed 6 bases from V and 5 bases from J, with 10 bases in between. Here the CDR3 reads CASSLGETGELFF. The CDR3 DNA follows: TGTGCCAGCAGCCTCGGGGAAACCGGGGAGCTGTTTTTT.

The CDR3 nucleotides are TGCGCCAGCAGCTTTACTAGCGGGGGGGTTTCAGATACGCAGTATTTT. Amino acids: CASSFTSGGVSDTQYF. The chain couples TRBV5-1 to TRBJ2-3, with 13 nucleotides matching TRBD2. The CDR3 runs 16 residues. Germline V gives CDR1 SGHRS, CDR2 YFSETQ. V gave up 2 bases and J gave up 4 bases; unmatched junction bases: 4.

Ten or more counts support this clonotype. This rearrangement joins TRBV7-2 to TRBJ2-2; D is perhaps TRBD1 (5 bases). Germline CDR1 reads SGHTA; CDR2 reads FQGNSA. V lost 3 bases, J lost 8 bases, and 7 bases lay in between. This CDR3 has 12 residues. The CDR3 spells CASSLAGGELFF. The CDR3 DNA reads TGTGCCAGCAGCTTGGCAGGGGGGGAGCTGTTTTTT.

This clonotype turned up a few times. The genes are TRBV6-6 and TRBJ1-2; 7 positions match TRBD1. This CDR3 contains 15 residues. V lost 2 bases, J lost 4 bases, and 7 bases stayed unmatched. Germline V lookup: CDR1 MNHNY, CDR2 SVGAGI (reference sequence). The CDR3 here is CASSYEAGGFYGYTF. Written as DNA, the CDR3 is TGTGCCAGCAGTTACGAGGCAGGGGGGTTCTATGGCTACACCTTC.

The chain links TRBV7-2 to TRBJ2-2; 7 bases match TRBD2. V lost 4 bases to trimming and J lost 6 bases; unmatched junction nucleotides: 11. The CDR3 loop spans 16 amino acids. Germline V gene lookup returns CDR1 SGHTA and CDR2 FQGNSA. This CDR3 reads CASSSGTGGPPGELFF. Written as DNA, the CDR3 is TGTGCCAGCAGCTCCGGTACGGGGGGTCCCCCCGGGGAGCTGTTTTTT.